The following is a T cell receptor (beta chain) sequence with its context. This record belongs to a study of T cell changes during pregnancy in multiple sclerosis. Trimming took off 4 bases at V and 6 bases at J, with 9 bases between the two ends. The CDR3 is 12 amino acids. The germline V gene encodes CDR1 ENHRY and CDR2 SYGVKD. The table came from immunoSEQ multiplex PCR; TCRdb's copy has only in-frame clones and leaves some out. The table includes around 35,000 clones, around 92% detected once. The material sequenced was PBMCs (not recorded whether the cells were cultured). The V and J genes are TRBV10-3 and TRBJ1-2; no definite D call. The origin of this receptor is a female donor with multiple sclerosis, enrolled in a pregnancy study. The chain's CDR3 is CAISAEGNGYTF. The CDR3 bases are TGTGCCATCAGTGCGGAAGGGAATGGCTACACCTTC.